Described below is a single T cell receptor beta chain sequence and its context. This entry is derived from a study of blood T cell repertoires in COVID-19. Across the study: The United States, Italy and Spain were the sources of the acute and convalescent COVID-19 samples. PBMCs, B-cell-depleted T cells, or T cells were the source of the cDNA or gDNA that made up the material.

Original data processing: Amplifying reference gene primers gave estimates of nucleated cell counts. Repertoires were generated with immunoSEQ multiplex PCR, while TCRdb's copy carries only in-frame clones and drops some. The V and J calls and the clone size are those of that table, but D and trimming were determined from the DNA. The table lists some 170,000 clones, more than 75% of them singletons. Recruited during active infection, patients (from Seattle) were subsequently followed longitudinally. This receptor was taken from a woman in her seventies with COVID-19, enrolled during active disease. The sample taken for sequencing was peripheral blood.

The CDR3 region is CASSLVRGGTDTQYF. CDR3 DNA sequence: TGTGCCAGCAGCTTGGTCAGGGGCGGAACAGATACGCAGTATTTT. J is TRBJ2-3 and V is TRBV5-6; a weak D match, TRBD1 (6 bases). This CDR3 is built from 15 residues. The germline CDR1 and CDR2 sequences are SGHDT and YYEEEE. Trimming left V 0 bases short and J 3 bases short, with 11 bases between.